The TCR beta chain under discussion was sequenced for a study of Tregs in tolerant kidney transplant recipients. Clones were sequenced by immunoSEQ multiplex PCR, and TCRdb holds only the in-frame ones, with some missing. The sample lists 90,000 to 120,000 clones, 90% occurring once. The CDR3 runs to 15 residues. The junction had 10 bases not matched to a gene; V was cut back by 6 bases and J by 5 bases. The germline V gene has CDR1 MNHNS and CDR2 SASEGT. Thawed PBMCs were FACS-sorted into unstimulated CD4+CD25+CD127- regulatory T cells, CD4+CD25- non-regulatory cells, CD4 and CD8 cells. Sequencing was performed on CD4+ T cells from blood, taken before the transplant. This sequence joins TRBV6-1 and TRBJ2-5; the match to TRBD1 covers 9 bases. This clonotype was sampled from a human donor who received a combined kidney and bone marrow transplant. The CDR3: CASRIGTGRRETQYF. CDR3 coding DNA: TGTGCCAGCAGGATCGGGACAGGGAGGCGGGAGACCCAGTACTTC.